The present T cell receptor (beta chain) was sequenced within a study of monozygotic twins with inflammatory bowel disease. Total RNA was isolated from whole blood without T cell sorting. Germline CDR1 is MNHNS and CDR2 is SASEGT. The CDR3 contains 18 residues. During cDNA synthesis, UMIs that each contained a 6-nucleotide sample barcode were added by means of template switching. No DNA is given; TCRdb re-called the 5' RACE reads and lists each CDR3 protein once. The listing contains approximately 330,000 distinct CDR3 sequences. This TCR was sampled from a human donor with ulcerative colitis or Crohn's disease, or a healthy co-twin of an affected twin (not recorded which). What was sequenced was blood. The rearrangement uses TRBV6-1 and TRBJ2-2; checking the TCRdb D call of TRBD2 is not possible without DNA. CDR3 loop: CASSQRLAGGTGAGELFF.